Listed here are 15 T cell receptor beta chains from one sample, sequenced in a study of neurological immune-mediated disorders. Noted time point: longitudinal time-point 3. TCRdb processed the 5' RACE reads anew with MiXCR; each CDR3 protein has one entry. The data contain about 45,000 distinct CDR3 sequences, approximately 13% of them seen just once; the ten biggest clones take up more than 9.5%. The sample was PBMCs. The receptors shown here come from a man in his thirties or forties in good health.

This clonotype was seen repeatedly, ten times or more. V and J are TRBV29-1 and TRBJ1-5; TRBD1 matches 10 bases. The germline CDR1 and CDR2 sequences are SQVTM and ANQGSEA. The V gene end was trimmed by 4 bases and the J gene end by 2 bases; junction bases not matched to a gene: 8. The CDR3 spans 16 residues. CDR3: CSVAGTGVGGNQPQHF. CDR3 in DNA: TGCAGCGTTGCCGGGACAGGGGTCGGTGGCAATCAGCCCCAGCATTTT.

This clonotype was seen a few times. V is TRBV20-1 and J is TRBJ2-7, with 7 bases fitting TRBD2. From germline, CDR1 is DFQATT and CDR2 SNEGSKA (reference sequence). The CDR3 sequence is 14 residues long. J gave up 7 bases and V 0 bases, and 9 bases lay outside the gene matches. CDR3 residues: CSARDEGGAGEQYF. For the CDR3, the DNA is TGCAGTGCTAGAGATGAGGGAGGGGCCGGAGAGCAGTACTTC.

The chain carries TRBV5-1 and TRBJ2-2, with 8 bases aligning to TRBD2. CDR3 length: 16 amino acids. Trimming at V came to 1 base and at J to 7 bases, leaving 9 bases not matched to a gene. Germline-derived CDR1 and CDR2 are SGHRS and YFSETQ. DNA for the CDR3: TGCGCCAGCAGCTTGAACGGGAGGGCCTCTTTCGGGGAGCTGTTTTTT. Translation gives CASSLNGRASFGELFF.

The chain uses TRBV20-1 and TRBJ2-3; TRBD1 aligns across 10 bases. The length of the CDR3 is 14 residues. Germline V gene sequence: CDR1 DFQATT, CDR2 SNEGSKA (reference sequence). Germline trimming cut 5 bases from V and 2 bases from J; bases unmatched to any gene: 4. CDR3: CSAGTGETTDTQYF. The CDR3 DNA follows: TGCAGTGCTGGGACAGGGGAAACCACAGATACGCAGTATTTT.

This clonotype has ten or more counts. This chain links TRBV7-3 with TRBJ1-1; the D is unclear. Germline-derived CDR1 and CDR2 are SGHTA and FQGTGA. V was clipped by 2 bases and J by 0 bases, with 4 bases between them. The CDR3 length is 13 residues. As DNA, the CDR3 is TGTGCCAGCAGCTTACTCATGAACACTGAAGCTTTCTTT. Its protein product is CASSLLMNTEAFF.

Many counts were recorded for this clonotype. This chain uses TRBV28 with TRBJ2-3; a possible D gene is TRBD2 (6 bases). Trimming removed 4 bases at V and 2 bases at J, with 13 bases between. Germline V gene data show CDR1 as MDHEN and CDR2 as SYDVKM. This CDR3 has 15 residues. The CDR3 sequence is CASSSNLAYTDTQYF. The CDR3 DNA follows: TGTGCCAGCAGTTCAAACCTAGCGTACACAGATACGCAGTATTTT.

At least ten counts were recorded for this clonotype. This sequence joins TRBV3-1 and TRBJ2-1; the D is unclear. V was cut by 3 bases and J by 2 bases, with 14 bases left in between. The germline V gene has CDR1 LGHDT and CDR2 YNNKEL (reference sequence). The CDR3 totals 16 residues. DNA of the CDR3: TGTGCCAGCAGCCATTCAGACCTCCGCCCCTACAATGAGCAGTTCTTC. As protein: CASSHSDLRPYNEQFF.

This clonotype was counted many times. V and J are TRBV29-1 and TRBJ2-1; D possibly corresponds to TRBD1 (6 bases). CDR3 length: 14 residues. V lost 8 bases and J lost 4, with 18 bases in between. Germline V gives CDR1 SQVTM, CDR2 ANQGSEA. This chain's CDR3 is CSIAHGGGYNEQFF. In DNA form, the CDR3 reads TGCAGCATCGCGCATGGGGGCGGGTACAATGAGCAGTTCTTC.

This clonotype was found many times. V and J are TRBV3-1 and TRBJ2-5; 11 positions agree with TRBD2. Germline CDR1 reads LGHDT; CDR2 reads YNNKEL (reference sequence). The CDR3 spans 15 residues. Germline trimming cut 6 bases from V and 3 bases from J; bases unmatched to any gene: 6. The CDR3 spells CASSRDSGREETQYF. The CDR3 DNA reads TGTGCCAGCAGTCGAGATAGCGGGAGGGAAGAGACCCAGTACTTC.

The chain recombines TRBV5-1 with TRBJ1-5; D gene uncertain. The CDR3 covers 13 residues. Trimming took 8 bases from V and 3 from J, leaving 12 bases between them. Germline V CDR1 and CDR2: SGHRS, YFSETQ. The CDR3 DNA sequence: TGCGCCAGTAGTCTGAGTACCAATCAGCCCCAGCATTTT. This codes for CASSLSTNQPQHF.

This clonotype was recorded at least ten times. This CDR3 is CASSQENWGGGYTF. DNA of the CDR3: TGTGCCAGCAGCCAAGAGAATTGGGGAGGTGGCTACACCTTC. The chain links TRBV14 to TRBJ1-2; D is ambiguous. V was trimmed by 0 bases and J by 7 bases, leaving 12 bases between them. The CDR3 runs 14 residues. Germline-derived CDR1 and CDR2 are SGHDN and FVKESK.

This clonotype has ten or more counts. The chain couples TRBV12-3 or TRBV12-4 to TRBJ1-2; 7 positions match TRBD1. This CDR3 comprises 13 residues. With V trimmed by 7 bases and J by 8 bases, 10 bases remained unmatched. The CDR3 region is CASNPTGMYGYTF. The CDR3 coding sequence is TGTGCCAGCAACCCGACAGGGATGTACGGCTACACCTTC.

This clonotype occurred many times. The V and J genes are TRBV29-1 and TRBJ2-7; D is tentatively TRBD1 or TRBD2 (5 bases each). CDR1 is SQVTM, CDR2 ANQGSEA, per germline. The V end lost 6 bases, the J end lost 4 bases, and 16 bases lay between the germline ends. CDR3 length equals 13 residues. The CDR3: CSVATGTRYEQYF. As DNA, the CDR3 is TGCAGCGTCGCTACCGGGACCAGATACGAGCAGTACTTC.

This clonotype was observed at least ten times. This chain connects TRBV29-1 to TRBJ2-2; the D gene is possibly TRBD1 (5 bases). Germline values: CDR1 SQVTM, CDR2 ANQGSEA. This CDR3 has 14 residues. The V and J ends lost 8 bases and 6 bases respectively, with 19 bases between them. CDR3 in DNA: TGCAGCTCAAAAGGGGAAGGGGCGGCCGGGGAGCTGTTTTTT. Residues: CSSKGEGAAGELFF.

In regard to this clonotype: One base away lies a much larger clone, so this may be a sequencing read error. This sequence joins TRBV5-1 and TRBJ1-5, with a possible D match to TRBD1 (5 bases). Germline CDR1 reads SGHRS; CDR2 reads YFSETQ. The CDR3 covers 17 residues. The CDR3 DNA follows: TGCGCCTGCAGCTTGGCCGGGGGAACAACCAACAATCAGCCCCAGCATTTT. This sequence encodes CACSLAGGTTNNQPQHF.